The rows below give T cell receptor beta chains drawn from one sample of a study of T-cell reconstitution after alpha-beta-depleted transplantation in children. Each CDR3 protein gets one entry after TCRdb re-called the PCR reads with MiXCR. This sample has around 360,000 distinct CDR3 sequences, with 10% found just once. The sample consisted of PBMCs from the stem cell graft donor, taken from the stem cell graft. All receptors derive from a human donor who donated a stem cell graft to a child with acute lymphoblastic leukemia. The CDR3 runs from the conserved cysteine through the conserved F or W. Each record gives: V gene, clone size, J gene, D gene, CDR3 protein, CDR3 DNA. D genes are given only for firm matches. Rows give clone size only sometimes, using once, few, many, or a class for an expanded clone.

V gene: TRBV6-2/TRBV6-3
clone size: few
J gene: TRBJ2-2
D gene: TRBD1
CDR3 protein: CASSYFVDRGLPRNTGELFF
CDR3 DNA: TGTGCCAGCAGTTATTTCGTCGACAGGGGCCTCCCCCGGAACACCGGGGAGCTGTTTTTT

V gene: TRBV12-3/TRBV12-4
clone size: .
J gene: TRBJ2-3
D gene: TRBD2
CDR3 protein: CASSLAGLAGRTDTQYF
CDR3 DNA: TGTGCCAGCAGTTTAGCGGGGCTAGCGGGACGCACAGATACGCAGTATTTT

V gene: TRBV9
clone size: many
J gene: TRBJ2-1
D gene: TRBD1
CDR3 protein: CASSDRDRGHSYNEQFF
CDR3 DNA: TGTGCCAGCAGCGACCGGGACAGGGGCCACTCCTACAATGAGCAGTTCTTC

V gene: TRBV11-1
clone size: few
J gene: TRBJ2-1
D gene: .
CDR3 protein: CASSVDPNQYNEQFF
CDR3 DNA: TGTGCCAGCAGCGTGGACCCTAATCAATACAATGAGCAGTTCTTC

V gene: TRBV3-1
clone size: .
J gene: TRBJ2-2
D gene: TRBD2
CDR3 protein: CASSQRLAGERWNTGELFF
CDR3 DNA: TGTGCCAGCAGCCAGCGACTAGCGGGAGAGAGGTGGAACACCGGGGAGCTGTTTTTT

V gene: TRBV20-1
clone size: .
J gene: TRBJ2-7
D gene: .
CDR3 protein: CSATGRGGYYEQYF
CDR3 DNA: TGCAGTGCCACAGGGAGGGGAGGATACTACGAGCAGTACTTC

V gene: TRBV20-1
clone size: few
J gene: TRBJ2-3
D gene: .
CDR3 protein: CSAKDRHTDTQYF
CDR3 DNA: TGCAGTGCCAAAGACAGGCACACAGATACGCAGTATTTT

V gene: TRBV2
clone size: .
J gene: TRBJ2-7
D gene: TRBD2
CDR3 protein: CASSWTSGRYEQYF
CDR3 DNA: TGTGCCAGCAGTTGGACTAGCGGGAGATACGAGCAGTACTTC

V gene: TRBV20-1
clone size: few
J gene: TRBJ2-3
D gene: .
CDR3 protein: CSASEGGFSTDTQYF
CDR3 DNA: TGCAGTGCTAGCGAAGGCGGGTTCAGCACAGATACGCAGTATTTT

V gene: TRBV15
clone size: many
J gene: TRBJ2-7
D gene: TRBD2
CDR3 protein: CATSRVGTSGRTYEQYF
CDR3 DNA: TGTGCCACCAGCAGAGTGGGGACTAGCGGGAGAACGTACGAGCAGTACTTC

V gene: TRBV5-1
clone size: .
J gene: TRBJ2-7
D gene: .
CDR3 protein: CASSSNQGSEQYF
CDR3 DNA: TGCGCCAGCAGCTCGAACCAGGGGAGCGAGCAGTACTTC

V gene: TRBV13
clone size: .
J gene: TRBJ1-2
D gene: .
CDR3 protein: CASSLGQVGASGYTF
CDR3 DNA: TGTGCCAGCAGCTTAGGCCAGGTGGGTGCGAGCGGCTACACCTTC

V gene: TRBV5-1
clone size: few
J gene: TRBJ2-5
D gene: TRBD2
CDR3 protein: CASSLDAVVGTSGILLETQYF
CDR3 DNA: TGCGCCAGCAGCTTGGATGCGGTAGTCGGGACTAGCGGGATTCTGCTGGAGACCCAGTACTTC

V gene: TRBV7-3
clone size: many
J gene: TRBJ1-1
D gene: .
CDR3 protein: CASSPRGGNTEAFF
CDR3 DNA: TGTGCCAGCAGCCCGAGGGGTGGTAACACTGAAGCTTTCTTT

V gene: TRBV20-1
clone size: few
J gene: TRBJ1-4
D gene: .
CDR3 protein: CSALLGDEKLFF
CDR3 DNA: TGCAGTGCCCTCCTGGGGGATGAAAAACTGTTTTTT

V gene: TRBV28
clone size: few
J gene: TRBJ2-7
D gene: .
CDR3 protein: CAIRDQGISYEQYF
CDR3 DNA: TGTGCCATCCGAGATCAGGGGATCTCCTACGAGCAGTACTTC

V gene: TRBV7-9
clone size: few
J gene: TRBJ1-1
D gene: .
CDR3 protein: CASSLGQPRNREAEAFF
CDR3 DNA: TGTGCCAGCAGCTTAGGCCAACCGAGAAACAGGGAGGCTGAAGCTTTCTTT

V gene: TRBV7-6
clone size: .
J gene: TRBJ1-3
D gene: TRBD1
CDR3 protein: CASSLGQRHSGNTIYF
CDR3 DNA: TGTGCCAGCAGCTTGGGACAGCGACACTCTGGAAACACCATATATTTT

V gene: TRBV4-1
clone size: .
J gene: TRBJ1-1
D gene: .
CDR3 protein: CASSPGPGVGGGVAFF
CDR3 DNA: TGCGCCAGCAGCCCCGGTCCGGGTGTCGGGGGAGGGGTAGCTTTCTTT

V gene: TRBV4-1
clone size: few
J gene: TRBJ1-2
D gene: .
CDR3 protein: CASSHPGQPRARGYTF
CDR3 DNA: TGCGCCAGCAGCCACCCTGGACAGCCCCGGGCTAGGGGCTACACCTTC

V gene: TRBV7-2
clone size: .
J gene: TRBJ2-7
D gene: TRBD2
CDR3 protein: CASSRGGTPGLYEQYF
CDR3 DNA: TGTGCCAGCAGCCGGGGGGGTACTCCCGGCCTCTACGAGCAGTACTTC

V gene: TRBV19
clone size: few
J gene: TRBJ1-5
D gene: .
CDR3 protein: CASTQWDYSNQPQHF
CDR3 DNA: TGTGCCAGTACGCAGTGGGATTATAGCAATCAGCCCCAGCATTTT

V gene: TRBV30
clone size: few
J gene: TRBJ2-7
D gene: .
CDR3 protein: CAWSVLTSYEQYF
CDR3 DNA: TGTGCCTGGAGTGTCCTAACCTCCTACGAGCAGTACTTC

V gene: TRBV3-1
clone size: .
J gene: TRBJ2-7
D gene: TRBD1
CDR3 protein: CASSQATGASYEQYF
CDR3 DNA: TGTGCCAGCAGCCAAGCGACAGGGGCCTCCTACGAGCAGTACTTC

V gene: TRBV5-1
clone size: .
J gene: TRBJ2-1
D gene: .
CDR3 protein: CASTRPPRNEQFF
CDR3 DNA: TGCGCCAGCACGCGACCCCCCAGGAATGAGCAGTTCTTC

V gene: TRBV5-1
clone size: many
J gene: TRBJ1-1
D gene: .
CDR3 protein: CASSLVPNTEAFF
CDR3 DNA: TGCGCCAGCAGCTTGGTTCCGAACACTGAAGCTTTCTTT

V gene: TRBV6-1
clone size: few
J gene: TRBJ2-7
D gene: TRBD1
CDR3 protein: CASSRQGFTYEQYF
CDR3 DNA: TGTGCCAGCAGCAGACAGGGCTTCACGTACGAGCAGTACTTC

V gene: TRBV24-1
clone size: few
J gene: TRBJ2-1
D gene: TRBD2
CDR3 protein: CATSDSSSGRAIDEQFF
CDR3 DNA: TGTGCCACCAGTGATTCCTCCTCCGGGAGGGCCATTGATGAGCAGTTCTTC

V gene: TRBV10-2
clone size: few
J gene: TRBJ2-7
D gene: .
CDR3 protein: CASTGTYEQYF
CDR3 DNA: TGCGCCAGCACGGGCACGTACGAGCAGTACTTC

V gene: TRBV4-1
clone size: .
J gene: TRBJ2-1
D gene: TRBD2
CDR3 protein: CASSQERATRRTERLASSYNEQFF
CDR3 DNA: TGCGCCAGCAGCCAAGAAAGGGCTACGCGACGCACCGAACGACTAGCGAGCTCCTACAATGAGCAGTTCTTC

V gene: TRBV5-1
clone size: .
J gene: TRBJ2-1
D gene: TRBD2
CDR3 protein: CASRNPGLLRNEQFF
CDR3 DNA: TGCGCCAGCAGGAACCCGGGACTACTTCGCAATGAGCAGTTCTTC

V gene: TRBV12-3/TRBV12-4
clone size: .
J gene: TRBJ1-4
D gene: .
CDR3 protein: CASSLRGLAHEKLFF
CDR3 DNA: TGTGCCAGCAGTTTACGGGGACTCGCGCATGAAAAACTGTTTTTT

V gene: TRBV4-1
clone size: .
J gene: TRBJ1-1
D gene: TRBD1
CDR3 protein: CASSQGGTEPPWDTEAFF
CDR3 DNA: TGCGCCAGCAGCCAAGGGGGGACAGAACCACCCTGGGACACTGAAGCTTTCTTT

V gene: TRBV20-1
clone size: .
J gene: TRBJ2-3
D gene: TRBD1
CDR3 protein: CSARPSQGALDTQYF
CDR3 DNA: TGCAGTGCTAGGCCCTCCCAGGGGGCGCTGGATACGCAGTATTTT

V gene: TRBV6-2/TRBV6-3
clone size: few
J gene: TRBJ2-1
D gene: .
CDR3 protein: CASSRLSSHEQFF
CDR3 DNA: TGTGCCAGCAGTCGCTTGTCCTCTCATGAGCAGTTCTTC